This TCR beta chain was identified in a study of CD8 T cells in Susac syndrome. Study findings and constraints: TCR sequencing and HLA analysis covered a relatively small number of individuals.

RNA in amounts of roughly 0.45 to 1 ug was reverse transcribed with random hexamers. The TCR beta CDR3 was amplified by immunoSEQ multiplex PCR across 54 Vbeta, 13 Jbeta. Each CDR3 protein gets one entry after TCRdb re-called the immunoSEQ multiplex PCR reads with MiXCR. The sample records some 100,000 distinct CDR3 sequences, 93% being singletons. The CDR3 runs to 16 residues. The trim removed 2 bases at V and 4 bases at J, leaving 8 bases unmatched. Germline CDR1 and CDR2: MDHEN and SYDVKM. This clonotype showed up just a few times. Its antigen remains unidentified. The material sequenced was CD4+ T cells from PBMCs. This sequence was found in a human donor with multiple sclerosis. The chain carries TRBV28 and TRBJ2-5; 9 nucleotides match TRBD2. CDR3 protein: CASSLMRGGRGETQYF. DNA of the CDR3: TGTGCCAGCAGTTTAATGCGGGGGGGCCGCGGAGAGACCCAGTACTTC.